The 31 T cell receptor beta chains reported below all come from one sample, sequenced in a study of T cell repertoires in cytomegalovirus infection. Their cognate antigens are unknown. TCRdb passed the reads through MiXCR, listing each CDR3 protein once. Of about 220,000 distinct CDR3 sequences listed, about 38% are singletons. The sequencing used CD8+ T cells from cultured PBMCs, collected from culture after CMV antigen stimulation. These receptors were obtained from a human donor in good health (CMV status not recorded). Some clones in this sample may be carry-over from other donors' samples.

The V call is TRBV19, the J call TRBJ2-1, with TRBD2 as a possible D gene (5 bases). Germline loops: CDR1 LNHDA, CDR2 SQIVND (reference sequence). V gave up 7 bases and J gave up 0 bases, with 13 bases separating them. The length of the CDR3 is 15 residues. The DNA of the CDR3 is TGTGCCAGTACGGAGGACGTGAGCTCCTACAATGAGCAGTTCTTC. It yields the protein CASTEDVSSYNEQFF. Together with reference TRBV19 and TRBJ2-1, the CDR3 gives the full variable domain: DGGITQSPKYLFRKEGQNVTLSCEQNLNHDAMYWYRQDPGQGLRLIYYSQIVNDFQKGDIAEGYSVSREKKESFPLTVTSAQKNPTAFYLCASTEDVSSYNEQFFGPGTRLTVL.

The chain couples TRBV28 to TRBJ2-1; the match to TRBD2 covers 8 bases. CDR1 is MDHEN and CDR2 is SYDVKM in the germline V gene. This CDR3 is built from 15 residues. J gave up 7 bases and V 5 bases, and 10 bases lay outside the gene matches. The CDR3 DNA is TGTGCCAGCAGTACAACTAGCGGTTTTAGGAATGAGCAGTTCTTC. It encodes CASSTTSGFRNEQFF.

The chain joins TRBV4-1 to TRBJ1-1; D unclear. The V end was cut by 0 bases, the J end by 6 bases, with 11 bases between. CDR1 is MGHRA, CDR2 YSYEKL, per germline. The CDR3 contains 14 residues. This CDR3 reads CASSQDRAMPEAFF. The CDR3, as DNA: TGCGCCAGCAGCCAAGATAGGGCAATGCCTGAAGCTTTCTTT.

V usage is TRBV7-2 and J usage is TRBJ2-7, with 12 bases that match TRBD1. The germline V gene encodes CDR1 SGHTA and CDR2 FQGNSA. The CDR3 length is 14 residues. V trimming: 4 bases; J trimming: 7 bases; junction bases outside the gene matches: 5. The CDR3 is CASSSGQGALEQYF. In nucleotides, the CDR3 is TGTGCCAGCAGCTCGGGACAGGGGGCGCTTGAGCAGTACTTC. The full variable domain, its missing parts supplied by reference TRBV7-2 and TRBJ2-7, is GAGVSQSPSNKVTEKGKDVELRCDPISGHTALYWYRQSLGQGLEFLIYFQGNSAPDKSGLPSDRFSAERTGGSVSTLTIQRTQQEDSAVYLCASSSGQGALEQYFGPGTRLTVT.

The table lists this clonotype with a count of one. This chain uses TRBV7-9 with TRBJ2-5; 9 bases fit TRBD1. V shed 6 bases and J 3 bases; nucleotides not matched to a gene: 11. Germline lookup yields CDR1 SEHNR and CDR2 FQNEAQ (reference sequence). The CDR3 loop spans 16 amino acids. CDR3 sequence: CASREDRGQGKETQYF. In DNA, the CDR3 is TGTGCCAGCAGGGAGGACAGAGGACAGGGGAAAGAGACCCAGTACTTC.

The chain uses TRBV7-2 and TRBJ2-7; TRBD2 matches 8 bases. V trimming: 1 base; J trimming: 1 base; junction bases outside the gene matches: 6. The CDR3 spans 16 residues. CDR1 is SGHTA and CDR2 is FQGNSA in the germline V gene. The CDR3 reads CASSLVPSGQSYEQYF. The CDR3 DNA sequence: TGTGCCAGCAGCTTAGTGCCTAGCGGGCAATCCTACGAGCAGTACTTC.

This sequence joins TRBV30 and TRBJ2-7; the D gene is possibly TRBD2 (5 bases). CDR1 and CDR2 (germline): GTSNPN, SVGIG (reference sequence). V gave up 0 bases and J gave up 1 base, with 13 bases separating them. This CDR3 is 15 amino acids long. CDR3 nucleotide sequence: TGTGCCTGGAGTGTCGTAGGGAGAATTTCCTACGAGCAGTACTTC. Protein sequence: CAWSVVGRISYEQYF.

A few counts support this clonotype. The chain couples TRBV7-2 to TRBJ1-6; the D gene is possibly TRBD1 (6 bases). This CDR3 is built from 14 residues. Germline V CDR1 and CDR2: SGHTA, FQGNSA. V gave up 8 bases and J gave up 7 bases, with 15 bases separating them. The chain's CDR3 is CASSRGLLNSPLHF. In DNA form, the CDR3 reads TGTGCCAGCTCCAGGGGTTTGTTGAATTCACCCCTCCACTTT.

This clonotype was found a few times. The chain recombines TRBV7-8 with TRBJ1-4, with no clear D. The length of the CDR3 is 15 residues. Trimming took 2 bases from V and 6 from J, leaving 13 bases between them. The V gene's germline CDR1 is SGHVS and CDR2 FQNEAQ. CDR3 sequence (DNA): TGTGCCAGCAGCTTACTAGGCAGGCGGGATGAAAAACTGTTTTTT. Its translation: CASSLLGRRDEKLFF.

In its sample, this clonotype was seen a few times. This chain connects TRBV4-2 to TRBJ1-5, with D possibly being TRBD1 (6 bases). The CDR3 covers 15 residues. Trimming took 4 bases from V and 5 from J, leaving 15 bases between them. CDR1 and CDR2 from the germline V gene are LGHNA and YNFKEQ. This chain's CDR3 is CASSRRTGIDQPQHF. CDR3 bases: TGTGCCAGCAGCCGCCGTACAGGGATCGATCAGCCCCAGCATTTT.

This chain connects TRBV29-1 to TRBJ2-3, with a tentative D call TRBD1 (6 bases). Germline-derived CDR1 and CDR2 are SQVTM and ANQGSEA. V lost 4 bases and J lost 1, with 9 bases in between. The CDR3 runs 13 residues. The CDR3 loop is CSVGGGRTDTQYF. CDR3 DNA sequence: TGCAGCGTTGGAGGGGGACGCACAGATACGCAGTATTTT.

The V gene is TRBV7-2, the J gene TRBJ2-1, with 10 bases that match TRBD1. V shed 7 bases, J shed 4 bases, and the junction held 7 bases outside the gene matches. This CDR3 has 15 amino acids. CDR1 is SGHTA, CDR2 FQGNSA, per germline. The CDR3 nucleotides read TGTGCCAGCAACTATAGGGACAGGGGATACAATGAGCAGTTCTTC. Protein product: CASNYRDRGYNEQFF.

The chain uses TRBV12-3 or TRBV12-4 and TRBJ1-1, with D perhaps TRBD1 (6 bases). The CDR3 contains 14 residues. V shed 4 bases and J shed 1 base, with 10 bases lying between them. The CDR3 is CASSSGHPNTEAFF. Written as DNA, the CDR3 is TGTGCCAGCAGTTCGGGACATCCGAACACTGAAGCTTTCTTT.

The table lists this clonotype with many counts. The chain carries TRBV11-2 and TRBJ1-2; a weak D match, TRBD1 (6 bases). Germline V gene sequence: CDR1 SGHAT, CDR2 FQNNGV. V was pared by 6 bases and J by 1 base, with 9 bases between. The CDR3 consists of 13 residues. CDR3 DNA sequence: TGTGCCAGCAGGAGCAGGGGTAACTATGGCTACACCTTC. Translating gives CASRSRGNYGYTF.

The gene calls are TRBV2 and TRBJ2-1; 7 bases fit TRBD2. Trimming cost V 4 bases and J 4 bases; bases outside gene matches: 7. This CDR3 region has 15 residues. CDR1 and CDR2 (germline): SNHLY, FYNNEI. As DNA, the CDR3 is TGTGCCAGCAGTGTGGGGAGCGGGGATTACAATGAGCAGTTCTTC. This gives the protein CASSVGSGDYNEQFF.

The chain recombines TRBV30 with TRBJ2-1; 12 bases match TRBD2. The V gene's germline CDR1 is GTSNPN and CDR2 SVGIG (reference sequence). J was trimmed by 4 bases and V by 0 bases; bases with no gene match: 10. This CDR3 has 18 residues. CDR3 amino acids: CAWSVGLAGTSDYNEQFF. The CDR3 DNA reads as TGTGCCTGGAGTGTTGGACTAGCGGGAACTTCCGATTACAATGAGCAGTTCTTC.

The rearrangement links TRBV2 to TRBJ1-5; D is unresolved. This CDR3 spans 16 amino acids. Trimming removed 1 base from V and 2 bases from J, with 12 bases in between. The germline V gene encodes CDR1 SNHLY and CDR2 FYNNEI. CDR3: CASSEGGGSGNQPQHF. CDR3 bases: TGTGCCAGCAGTGAAGGCGGCGGTTCGGGCAATCAGCCCCAGCATTTT.

This clonotype came up a few times. The chain joins TRBV20-1 to TRBJ1-1, with TRBD1 matching 8 bases. The CDR3 consists of 12 residues. Germline loops: CDR1 DFQATT, CDR2 SNEGSKA (reference sequence). V shed 3 bases and J 11 bases; nucleotides not matched to a gene: 8. DNA of the CDR3: TGCAGTGCTAGGGGGTCGGACAGGGATGCTTTCTTT. Amino acids: CSARGSDRDAFF.

The chain links TRBV15 to TRBJ2-6; D remains ambiguous. V gave up 5 bases and J gave up 0 bases, with 8 bases separating them. The germline V gene encodes CDR1 LNHNV and CDR2 YYDKDF (reference sequence). This CDR3 contains 15 residues. The CDR3 DNA reads as TGTGCCACCAGCGATGGCCTCTCTGGGGCCAACGTCCTGACTTTC. It specifies CATSDGLSGANVLTF.

The genes are TRBV7-4 and TRBJ2-1; 13 nucleotides line up with TRBD2. This CDR3 spans 16 amino acids. The germline gives CDR1 SGHVT, CDR2 SQSDAQ. The V gene end was trimmed by 5 bases and the J gene end by 5 bases; junction bases not matched to a gene: 6. CDR3 protein: CASSHTSGRVHNEQFF. The DNA of the CDR3 is TGTGCCAGCAGCCATACTAGCGGGAGGGTACACAATGAGCAGTTCTTC.

The rearrangement uses TRBV7-3 and TRBJ2-1, with TRBD2 identical over 7 bases. The trim removed 4 bases at V and 2 bases at J, leaving 5 bases unmatched. Germline V gene lookup returns CDR1 SGHTA and CDR2 FQGTGA. The CDR3 totals 15 residues. CDR3 protein: CASSSAGGAYNEQFF. The CDR3 nucleotides are TGTGCCAGCAGCTCCGCTGGGGGGGCCTACAATGAGCAGTTCTTC.

This clonotype has only a few counts. V is TRBV7-6 and J is TRBJ2-1; D gene ambiguous. In germline, CDR1 is SGHVS, CDR2 FNYEAQ. The CDR3 extends over 11 amino acids. Trimming removed 4 bases from V and 6 bases from J, with 4 bases in between. The CDR3, as DNA: TGTGCCAGCAGCTCCACCAATGAGCAGTTCTTC. Amino acid sequence: CASSSTNEQFF.

The chain employs TRBV3-1 and TRBJ2-6; TRBD2 is a possible D gene (6 bases). The germline V and J ends were trimmed by 2 bases and 10 bases, with 18 bases remaining between them. Germline V gene data show CDR1 as LGHDT and CDR2 as YNNKEL (reference sequence). This CDR3 spans 16 amino acids. CDR3 nucleotide sequence: TGTGCCAGCAGCCAATACCGGGACTCAGATCGTAACGTCCTGACTTTC. Translating gives CASSQYRDSDRNVLTF.

The CDR3 loop reads CASSLGLAVYEQYF. Here the CDR3 DNA reads TGTGCCAGCAGCTTGGGACTAGCGGTTTACGAGCAGTACTTC. The chain uses TRBV11-2 and TRBJ2-7; TRBD2 agrees at 11 bases. In germline, CDR1 is SGHAT, CDR2 FQNNGV. The CDR3 runs 14 residues. Trimming took 3 bases from V and 4 from J; bases not matched to a gene: 2.

V and J are TRBV14 and TRBJ1-2, with D tentatively TRBD1 (5 bases). CDR1 SGHDN and CDR2 FVKESK come from the germline V gene. Trimming took 4 bases from V and 1 from J, leaving 10 bases between them. The CDR3 spans 14 residues. The CDR3 reads CASSRGPLNYGYTF. CDR3 nucleotides: TGTGCCAGCAGCCGGGGACCGCTTAACTATGGCTACACCTTC.

In this sample, this clonotype turned up a few times. This chain joins TRBV7-9 and TRBJ1-2; D remains ambiguous. Trimming stripped 3 bases from V and 6 bases from J, with 14 bases between. CDR1 is SEHNR and CDR2 is FQNEAQ in the germline V gene (reference sequence). The CDR3 sequence is 14 residues long. CDR3 amino acids: CASSLPREKDGYTF. The CDR3 DNA sequence: TGTGCCAGCAGCTTGCCCCGGGAGAAGGATGGCTACACCTTC.

V gene TRBV6-2 or TRBV6-3 combines with J gene TRBJ2-5, with 9 nucleotides matching TRBD2. The CDR3 spans 16 residues. J gave up 1 base and V 5 bases, and 8 bases lay outside the gene matches. From germline, CDR1 is MNHEY and CDR2 SVGEGT. This CDR3 is CASSPLAGAFQETQYF. Written as DNA, the CDR3 is TGTGCCAGCAGTCCCTTAGCGGGGGCTTTCCAAGAGACCCAGTACTTC.

By frequency in the sample, this clonotype is large. The chain couples TRBV28 to TRBJ1-1, with D hard to call. CDR3 length: 14 amino acids. Per germline, CDR1 MDHEN and CDR2 SYDVKM. The germline V and J ends were trimmed by 6 bases and 1 base, with 12 bases remaining between them. CDR3 bases: TGTGCCAGCAGACTCCGGGCCTCGAACACTGAAGCTTTCTTT. It specifies CASRLRASNTEAFF. Full variable domain (remainder filled in from reference TRBV28 and TRBJ1-1): DVKVTQSSRYLVKRTGEKVFLECVQDMDHENMFWYRQDPGLGLRLIYFSYDVKMKEKGDIPEGYSVSREKKERFSLILESASTNQTSMYLCASRLRASNTEAFFGQGTRLTVV.

This clonotype was found a few times. The gene calls are TRBV27 and TRBJ1-1; D ambiguous. Germline assignment: CDR1 MNHEY and CDR2 SMNVEV (reference sequence). Trimming removed 6 bases at V and 3 bases at J, with 17 bases between. The CDR3 totals 15 residues. For the CDR3, the DNA is TGTGCCAGCAGCCCCCTATCCTCCTGGGACACTGAAGCTTTCTTT. Amino acids: CASSPLSSWDTEAFF.

The J gene is TRBJ1-4, the V gene TRBV7-9, with D perhaps TRBD1 (5 bases). Germline values: CDR1 SEHNR, CDR2 FQNEAQ (reference sequence). V was cut by 4 bases and J by 5 bases, with 11 bases left in between. There are 14 residues in the CDR3. The CDR3 nucleotides read TGTGCCAGCAGCTCGGGAGGGGCAAATGAAAAACTGTTTTTT. Its protein product is CASSSGGANEKLFF.

Concerning this clonotype itself: The junction and the germline gene differ at one end; a read error may be behind it. The V gene is TRBV7-3, the J gene TRBJ2-3; D is perhaps TRBD1 (5 bases). The CDR3 is 14 amino acids. Germline values: CDR1 SGHTA, CDR2 FQGTGA. The DNA for the CDR3 is TGTGCCAGCAGCTTAGGGTCAGGGCCTCAACAAATCGGTTTT. As protein: CASSLGSGPQQIGF.